A single sample gave rise to the 25 T cell receptor beta chains below, sequenced in a study of T cell responses to AZD1222 COVID-19 vaccine. Only in-frame clones appear in the TCRdb table, and some are missing; sequencing was by immunoSEQ multiplex PCR. The sample carries roughly 120,000 clones, around 86% recorded once. Sequences were derived from peripheral blood, sampled 28 days after the second AZD1222 dose. The receptors were sampled from an adult who received the AZD1222 COVID-19 vaccine.

The V call is TRBV19, the J call TRBJ2-2; 8 bases fit TRBD1. The junction had 5 bases not matched to a gene; V was cut back by 4 bases and J by 4 bases. The CDR3 consists of 15 residues. The germline V gene encodes CDR1 LNHDA and CDR2 SQIVND (reference sequence). CDR3 sequence (DNA): TGTGCCAGTAGTAGGGACAGGTTGGGCACCGGGGAGCTGTTTTTT. Amino acid sequence: CASSRDRLGTGELFF.

The rearrangement joins TRBV3-1 (or the pseudogene TRBV3-2) to TRBJ1-2; D not resolved. V lost 0 bases and J lost 4, with 9 bases in between. Germline lookup yields CDR1 LGHDT and CDR2 YNNKEL (reference sequence). The CDR3 runs to 14 residues. The CDR3 sequence is CASSQEGDRYGYTF. The CDR3 nucleotides read TGTGCCAGCAGCCAAGAAGGAGACCGCTATGGCTACACCTTC.

This clone was detected once. The V call is TRBV10-3, the J call TRBJ1-2, with a tentative D call TRBD1 (5 bases). Germline V gives CDR1 ENHRY, CDR2 SYGVKD. CDR3 size: 16 residues. With 2 bases removed from V and 1 base from J, the gap between germline ends came to 14 bases. CDR3 protein: CAISENAQALNYGYTF. The CDR3 region has the DNA TGTGCCATCAGTGAGAATGCACAGGCTCTTAACTATGGCTACACCTTC.

The gene calls are TRBV11-3 and TRBJ1-1, with TRBD1 as a possible D gene (5 bases). V shed 6 bases and J shed 14 bases, with 16 bases lying between them. CDR1 is SGHNT and CDR2 is YENEEA in the germline V gene. The CDR3 loop spans 11 amino acids. Written as DNA, the CDR3 is TGTGCCAGCAGTCTATTGAGGGACTCATTCTTT. This translates into CASSLLRDSFF. The full variable domain, its missing parts supplied by reference TRBV11-3 and TRBJ1-1, is EAGVVQSPRYKIIEKKQPVAFWCNPISGHNTLYWYLQNLGQGPELLIRYENEEAVDDSQLPKDRFSAERLKGVDSTLKIQPAELGDSAVYLCASSLLRDSFFGQGTRLTVV.

The rearrangement joins TRBV6-5 to TRBJ1-5; no firm D call. Germline V gene data show CDR1 as MNHEY and CDR2 as SVGAGI. The CDR3 is 15 residues long. V lost 0 bases and J 6 bases, leaving 12 bases between the germline ends. CDR3 nucleotide sequence: TGTGCCAGCAGTTACTCAGCCGGAGAGGGTCAGCCCCAGCATTTT. It yields the protein CASSYSAGEGQPQHF.

The chain recombines TRBV28 with TRBJ2-2; D might be TRBD2 (6 bases). The CDR3 is 17 amino acids. V was pared by 3 bases and J by 6 bases, with 20 bases between. The germline gives CDR1 MDHEN, CDR2 SYDVKM. The DNA for the CDR3 is TGTGCCAGCAGTTTGTCGGGACTGGGCCAGGGCGCCGGGGAGCTGTTTTTT. Its translation: CASSLSGLGQGAGELFF.

The V gene is TRBV5-1, the J gene TRBJ1-2, with a possible D match to TRBD1 (5 bases). Trimming stripped 0 bases from V and 2 bases from J, with 14 bases between. CDR1 is SGHRS, CDR2 YFSETQ, per germline. The CDR3 extends over 16 amino acids. The CDR3 loop is CASSLDFQGSNYGYTF. CDR3 DNA sequence: TGCGCCAGCAGCTTGGACTTCCAGGGATCCAACTATGGCTACACCTTC.

The gene calls are TRBV9 and TRBJ1-6; D perhaps matches TRBD1 (5 bases). The germline V gene encodes CDR1 SGDLS and CDR2 YYNGEE. CDR3 size: 14 residues. The germline V and J ends were trimmed by 4 bases and 7 bases, with 12 bases remaining between them. The CDR3 sequence: CASSLGHSNSPLHF. The CDR3 DNA reads as TGTGCCAGCAGCCTAGGACATTCGAATTCACCCCTCCACTTT.

In its sample, this clone was seen once. This chain connects TRBV19 to TRBJ1-2; no reliable D call. The V gene lost 5 bases and the J gene lost 5 bases, with 15 bases spanning the gap. The CDR3 runs to 14 residues. Germline V lookup: CDR1 LNHDA, CDR2 SQIVND (reference sequence). The CDR3 reads CASSATGLKYGYTF. CDR3 nucleotide sequence: TGTGCCAGTAGTGCGACCGGGCTCAAATATGGCTACACCTTC.

This clone was recorded only once. This chain uses TRBV6-1 with TRBJ1-6; no definite D call. V shed 2 bases and J shed 0 bases, with 14 bases lying between them. Germline V gene sequence: CDR1 MNHNS, CDR2 SASEGT. There are 18 residues in the CDR3. In nucleotides, the CDR3 is TGTGCCAGCAGTGAACGGGAGGCTTCGAGCTCCTATAATTCACCCCTCCACTTT. Protein: CASSEREASSSYNSPLHF.

The rearrangement links TRBV6-4 to TRBJ1-2; TRBD1 aligns across 10 bases. Germline trimming cut 3 bases from V and 7 bases from J; bases unmatched to any gene: 8. Germline V gene lookup returns CDR1 MRHNA and CDR2 SNTAGT. The CDR3 is 15 amino acids. CDR3 sequence (DNA): TGTGCCAGCAGTGAGGCTGGAGGACAGGGGGTTGGCTACACCTTC. The encoded protein is CASSEAGGQGVGYTF.

The chain employs TRBV11-2 and TRBJ2-2; maybe TRBD2 (6 bases). V lost 1 base and J lost 7, with 13 bases in between. This CDR3 has 15 residues. In germline, CDR1 is SGHAT, CDR2 FQNNGV. CDR3 in DNA: TGTGCCAGCAGCTTAGGTGGAGGGACGGGCGGGGAGCTGTTTTTT. Residues: CASSLGGGTGGELFF.

The chain is built from TRBV4-1 and TRBJ1-1; possible D gene TRBD1, 5 bases. Trimming cost V 0 bases and J 10 bases, with 12 bases left between them. Germline CDR1 is MGHRA and CDR2 is YSYEKL. There are 13 residues in the CDR3. This chain's CDR3 is CASSQDFKGRAFF. The CDR3 nucleotides are TGCGCCAGCAGCCAAGATTTCAAGGGGCGAGCTTTCTTT.

This CDR3 reads CASNTPGQGATGYTF. Here the CDR3 DNA reads TGTGCCAGCAACACTCCGGGACAGGGGGCGACTGGCTACACCTTC. The rearrangement joins TRBV3-1 (or the pseudogene TRBV3-2) to TRBJ1-2; 12 nucleotides agree with TRBD1. The J segment lost 7 bases and the V segment lost 7 bases, leaving 10 bases of the junction unmatched. The CDR3 runs to 15 residues. Germline assignment: CDR1 LGHDT and CDR2 YNNKEL (reference sequence).

The chain combines TRBV28 with TRBJ2-7, with 8 bases fitting TRBD1. CDR3 size: 13 residues. V lost 7 bases to trimming and J lost 3 bases; unmatched junction nucleotides: 5. Germline V gives CDR1 MDHEN, CDR2 SYDVKM. Written as DNA, the CDR3 is TGTGCCAGCACGGACAGGGCAGTCTACGAGCAGTACTTC. Amino acids: CASTDRAVYEQYF. Full variable domain (remainder filled in from reference TRBV28 and TRBJ2-7): DVKVTQSSRYLVKRTGEKVFLECVQDMDHENMFWYRQDPGLGLRLIYFSYDVKMKEKGDIPEGYSVSREKKERFSLILESASTNQTSMYLCASTDRAVYEQYFGPGTRLTVT.

The rearrangement joins TRBV21-1 to TRBJ1-5; TRBD1 is taken as the D call from the table, unchecked against the DNA. TRBV21-1 is labeled a pseudogene. This CDR3 spans 16 amino acids. The CDR3: CASSPEETGRNQPQHF. The CDR3 DNA sequence: TGTGCCAGCAGCCCTGAAGAGACAGGGCGCAATCAGCCCCAGCATTTT.

This sequence joins TRBV6-5 and TRBJ1-5; D is undetermined. In germline, CDR1 is MNHEY, CDR2 SVGAGI. This CDR3 spans 13 amino acids. V lost 4 bases, J lost 9 bases, and 13 bases lay in between. The CDR3: CASSSRDSRPQHF. As DNA, the CDR3 is TGTGCCAGCAGTTCACGGGATTCCCGGCCCCAGCATTTT.

V and J are TRBV18 and TRBJ1-5; D is perhaps TRBD1 (5 bases). This CDR3 is 17 amino acids long. Trimming removed 0 bases from V and 7 bases from J, with 19 bases in between. Germline V gives CDR1 KGHSH, CDR2 LQKENI. The CDR3 protein is CASSPPGGEGIRQPQHF. DNA of the CDR3: TGTGCCAGCTCACCACCGGGGGGGGAAGGGATCAGGCAGCCCCAGCATTTT.

CDR3 bases: TGCGCCAGCAGCTTAGGGGACACATACTCCTACGAGCAGTACTTC. This translates into CASSLGDTYSYEQYF. The V call is TRBV5-1, the J call TRBJ2-7, with a possible D match to TRBD1 (6 bases). There are 15 residues in the CDR3. Germline values: CDR1 SGHRS, CDR2 YFSETQ. Deletions cut 2 bases from V and 0 bases from J, with 12 bases between.

This chain uses TRBV6-5 with TRBJ1-6; D is perhaps TRBD1 (5 bases). Between the trimmed V and J ends, which lost 2 bases and 4 bases, there was a span of 6 bases. Looked up from germline, CDR1 is MNHEY and CDR2 is SVGAGI. The CDR3 spans 14 residues. The CDR3 DNA reads TGTGCCAGCAGTTACGGGACTTATAATTCACCCCTCCACTTT. Translation gives CASSYGTYNSPLHF.

This chain joins TRBV28 and TRBJ1-2; 12 positions agree with TRBD1. The CDR3 length is 15 residues. The J segment lost 7 bases and the V segment lost 5 bases, leaving 8 bases of the junction unmatched. Germline loops: CDR1 MDHEN, CDR2 SYDVKM. The CDR3 DNA follows: TGTGCCAGCAGTCACCCCCGGGACAGGGGGCTTGGCTACACCTTC. This translates into CASSHPRDRGLGYTF.

As regards this clone: This sample also contains other DNA sequences that code for the same CDR3. J is TRBJ2-7 and V is TRBV9; 11 bases fit TRBD2. The CDR3 has 15 amino acids. Looked up from germline, CDR1 is SGDLS and CDR2 is YYNGEE. The junction had 5 bases not matched to a gene; V was cut back by 2 bases and J by 4 bases. The DNA of the CDR3 is TGTGCCAGCAGCGTGGGCCTAGCGGGGGGATACGAGCAGTACTTC. Encoded protein: CASSVGLAGGYEQYF.

The chain is built from TRBV30 and TRBJ1-3; D is possibly TRBD1 (6 bases). The V and J ends lost 3 bases and 0 bases respectively, with 15 bases between them. Germline values: CDR1 GTSNPN, CDR2 SVGIG (reference sequence). This CDR3 spans 16 amino acids. The CDR3 coding sequence is TGTGCCTGGAGGGGGTACAGGGAGAGCTCTGGAAACACCATATATTTT. Its translation: CAWRGYRESSGNTIYF.

This chain joins TRBV27 and TRBJ1-5; 7 bases agree with TRBD1. CDR3 length: 13 amino acids. V was clipped by 5 bases and J by 4 bases; unmatched bases: 2. Germline V gene sequence: CDR1 MNHEY, CDR2 SMNVEV (reference sequence). The CDR3 protein is CASSRTGNQPQHF. The CDR3 region has the DNA TGTGCCAGCAGTCGGACAGGTAATCAGCCCCAGCATTTT.

This chain links TRBV6-2 or TRBV6-3 with TRBJ1-4; 8 bases map to TRBD1. The V gene end was trimmed by 6 bases and the J gene end by 8 bases; junction bases not matched to a gene: 8. This CDR3 comprises 14 residues. CDR1 and CDR2 (germline): MNHEY, SVGEGT. The CDR3 protein is CASSETGGREKLFF. DNA for the CDR3: TGTGCCAGCAGCGAAACAGGGGGACGGGAAAAACTGTTTTTT.